Presented here are 10 T cell receptor beta chains from one specimen sequenced in a study of T-cell reconstitution after alpha-beta-depleted transplantation in children. Study-wide points: A year had passed since transplant, and T-cell counts and diversity by then came mostly from newly produced T cells.

What these receptors recognize is not known. Unique molecular identifiers tagged the TCRbeta library. TCRdb re-derived calls from the PCR reads in MiXCR, one entry per CDR3 protein. The table lists about 300,000 distinct CDR3 sequences, 6.5% to 9% of them singletons. The sequencing used peripheral blood, collected 360 days after TCRalphabeta/CD19-depleted stem cell transplant. The source of these receptors is a female patient aged 2 to 10 who had a stem cell transplant for Fanconi anemia, so the T cells may come from the graft donor.

The table lists this clonotype with a few counts. The gene calls are TRBV2 and TRBJ1-2; the match to TRBD1 covers 7 bases. In germline, CDR1 is SNHLY, CDR2 FYNNEI. This CDR3 comprises 12 residues. Germline trimming cut 7 bases from V and 4 bases from J; bases unmatched to any gene: 3. CDR3 loop: CASIRTGYGYTF. Here the CDR3 DNA reads TGTGCCAGCATTCGGACAGGCTATGGCTACACCTTC.

This chain uses TRBV15 with TRBJ2-7; D may correspond to TRBD1 or TRBD2 (5 bases each). The germline gives CDR1 LNHNV, CDR2 YYDKDF (reference sequence). The V end lost 6 bases, the J end lost 0 bases, and 9 bases lay between the germline ends. CDR3 size: 13 residues. The CDR3 DNA follows: TGTGCCACCAGTTTCGGGACCTCCTACGAGCAGTACTTC. This codes for CATSFGTSYEQYF. Based on the CDR3 plus reference TRBV15 and TRBJ2-7, the full variable domain is DAMVIQNPRYQVTQFGKPVTLSCSQTLNHNVMYWYQQKSSQAPKLLFHYYDKDFNNEADTPDNFQSRRPNTSFCFLDIRSPGLGDTAMYLCATSFGTSYEQYFGPGTRLTVT.

This clonotype was found a few times. J is TRBJ1-5 and V is TRBV27, with 9 bases fitting TRBD1. The V gene end was trimmed by 5 bases and the J gene end by 7 bases; junction bases not matched to a gene: 6. The CDR3 is made up of 14 amino acids. The germline CDR1 and CDR2 sequences are MNHEY and SMNVEV (reference sequence). The CDR3: CASSPGTGRQPQHF. The CDR3 DNA follows: TGTGCCAGCAGTCCCGGGACAGGGCGACAGCCCCAGCATTTT.

V usage is TRBV18 and J usage is TRBJ2-3; TRBD1 aligns across 9 bases. Germline assignment: CDR1 KGHSH and CDR2 LQKENI. V dropped 5 bases and J dropped 5; count of bases not matched to a gene: 11. The CDR3 is 16 residues long. CDR3 loop: CASSSIRTGAGDTQYF. CDR3 sequence (DNA): TGTGCCAGCTCATCAATACGGACAGGGGCGGGAGATACGCAGTATTTT.

V usage is TRBV11-2 and J usage is TRBJ2-7; 8 bases are shared with TRBD1. Per germline, CDR1 SGHAT and CDR2 FQNNGV. V was pared by 2 bases and J by 0 bases, with 3 bases of the junction left unmatched. The CDR3 is 15 amino acids. CDR3 sequence reads: CASSLRQGSSYEQYV. CDR3 DNA: TGTGCCAGCAGCTTACGACAGGGGAGCTCCTACGAGCAGTACGTC.

The chain is built from TRBV2 and TRBJ1-4; a possible D gene is TRBD1 (6 bases). From germline, CDR1 is SNHLY and CDR2 FYNNEI. This CDR3 region has 14 residues. V shed 7 bases and J shed 8 bases, with 17 bases lying between them. The CDR3 spells CASTRAQGGEKLFF. In DNA, the CDR3 is TGTGCCAGCACCAGAGCACAGGGAGGGGAAAAACTGTTTTTT. The entire variable domain, with the rest obtained from reference TRBV2 and TRBJ1-4, is as follows: EPEVTQTPSHQVTQMGQEVILRCVPISNHLYFYWYRQILGQKVEFLVSFYNNEISEKSEIFDDQFSVERPDGSNFTLKIRSTKLEDSAMYFCASTRAQGGEKLFFGSGTQLSVL.

The J gene is TRBJ2-3, the V gene TRBV28; D call uncertain. The germline V gene has CDR1 MDHEN and CDR2 SYDVKM. The CDR3 consists of 12 residues. Between the trimmed V and J ends, which lost 8 bases and 4 bases, there was a span of 10 bases. The CDR3 nucleotides are TGTGCCAGCGCCTACCTCCCAGATACGCAGTATTTT. It translates to CASAYLPDTQYF.

At least ten counts were recorded for this clonotype. This chain uses TRBV6-1 with TRBJ2-5, with unresolved D. Per the germline V gene, CDR1 is MNHNS and CDR2 is SASEGT. The CDR3 has 13 amino acids. The V end lost 6 bases, the J end lost 7 bases, and 15 bases lay between the germline ends. CDR3 loop: CASRREEWGTQYF. The CDR3, as DNA: TGTGCCAGCAGACGAGAAGAATGGGGGACCCAGTACTTC.

This clonotype was detected ten times or more. V is TRBV29-1 and J is TRBJ2-1; 11 bases match TRBD2. The germline V gene has CDR1 SQVTM and CDR2 ANQGSEA. With V trimmed by 3 bases and J by 9 bases, 4 bases remained unmatched. The CDR3 extends over 13 amino acids. Here the CDR3 DNA reads TGCAGCGTTGAGCGTACTAGCGGGAGTGAGCAGTTCTTC. The encoded protein is CSVERTSGSEQFF.

Ten or more counts support this clonotype. The chain joins TRBV7-2 to TRBJ2-7, with D tentatively TRBD1 or TRBD2 (5 bases each). The CDR3 runs to 14 residues. The V and J ends lost 2 bases and 7 bases respectively, with 15 bases between them. Germline V gene lookup returns CDR1 SGHTA and CDR2 FQGNSA. CDR3 sequence (DNA): TGTGCCAGCAGCTTATCCGGCACGGGGCGGGAGCAGTACTTC. It translates to CASSLSGTGREQYF.